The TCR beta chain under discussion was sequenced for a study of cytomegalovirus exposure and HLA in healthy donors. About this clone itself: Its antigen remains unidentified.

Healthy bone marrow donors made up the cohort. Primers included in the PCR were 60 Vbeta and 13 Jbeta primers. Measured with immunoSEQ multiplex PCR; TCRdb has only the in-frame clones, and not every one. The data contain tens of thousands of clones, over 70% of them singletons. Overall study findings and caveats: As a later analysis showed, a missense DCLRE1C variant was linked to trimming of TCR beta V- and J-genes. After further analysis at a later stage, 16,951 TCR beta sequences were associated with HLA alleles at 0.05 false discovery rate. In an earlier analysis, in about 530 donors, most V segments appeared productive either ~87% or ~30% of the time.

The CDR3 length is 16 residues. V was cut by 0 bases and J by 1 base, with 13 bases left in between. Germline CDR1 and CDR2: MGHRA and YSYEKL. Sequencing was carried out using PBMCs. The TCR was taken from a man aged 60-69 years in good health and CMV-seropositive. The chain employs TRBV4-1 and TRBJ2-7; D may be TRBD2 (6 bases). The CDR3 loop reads CASSQDPGGISYEQYF. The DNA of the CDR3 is TGCGCCAGCAGCCAAGACCCAGGCGGGATATCCTACGAGCAGTACTTC.